A selection of T cell receptor beta chains follows, all from one sample in a study of cytomegalovirus exposure and HLA in healthy donors. Method: immunoSEQ multiplex PCR; TCRdb's copy keeps in-frame clones and lacks some. The table lists about 130,000 clones, about 78% of them singletons, with around 4% in the top ten. Specimen: PBMCs. The receptor set was obtained from a man aged 25-45 years in good health and CMV-seronegative. CDR3s include the opening cysteine and the closing phenylalanine or tryptophan.

J gene | V gene | CDR3 protein
TRBJ2-7 | TRBV2 | CASSEVSGGPYEQYF
TRBJ1-5 | TRBV2 | CASSDRVNNQPQHF
TRBJ2-7 | TRBV6-4 | CASSGQEYEQYF
TRBJ1-2 | TRBV11-3 | CASSSRRTENNYGYTF
TRBJ2-1 | TRBV10-1 | CASSESSVPGQFF
TRBJ2-7 | TRBV7-9 | CASSLGLASGGDEQYF
TRBJ2-5 | TRBV6-5 | CASSYQGMGETQYF
TRBJ2-7 | TRBV6-1 | CASSSRQGAYEQYF
TRBJ2-7 | TRBV15 | CATSRDPAGGYEQYF
TRBJ2-7 | TRBV11-2 | CASSLELQTYEQYF
TRBJ1-1 | TRBV28 | CASSLSGTTNTEAFF
TRBJ2-7 | TRBV30 | CAWSGQAGYEQYF
TRBJ2-7 | TRBV2 | CASSEPRTGGYEQYF
TRBJ1-2 | TRBV7-8 | CASSLDSNYGYTF
TRBJ1-4 | TRBV7-2 | CASSSPEGGWSGKLFF
TRBJ1-1 | TRBV6-1 | CASSEYRGMTEAFF
TRBJ1-3 | TRBV11-2 | CASSSSWSGNTIYF
TRBJ1-2 | TRBV5-1 | CASSSGNGYGYTF
TRBJ2-7 | TRBV6-5 | CASTPGQGYEQYF
TRBJ2-3 | TRBV5-6 | CASSSTGASTDTQYF
TRBJ2-4 | TRBV5-1 | CASSLNTGEVAKNIQYF
TRBJ2-3 | TRBV4-1 | CASNWGAGGADTQYF
TRBJ2-7 | TRBV6-1 | CASSGVAGGSYEQYF
TRBJ2-7 | TRBV29-1 | CSVESRSGGLYEQYF
TRBJ2-5 | TRBV7-8 | CASSLEAGVKETQYF
TRBJ2-3 | TRBV11-2 | CASSLDSTGITDTQYF
TRBJ1-6 | TRBV7-8 | CASSPLGRTWSPLHF
TRBJ1-3 | TRBV2 | CASSSPEASGNTIYF
TRBJ2-5 | TRBV10-2 | CATSIQGGETQYF
TRBJ2-7 | TRBV28 | CASSRVDRGDNEQYF
TRBJ1-1 | TRBV10-1 | CASSPGDSLTEAFF
TRBJ2-1 | TRBV7-7 | CASSLAPGLPYNEQFF
TRBJ2-3 | TRBV7-7 | CASSKGWAGTDTQYF
TRBJ2-3 | TRBV25-1 | CASSAIRDRGRNTQYF
TRBJ1-1 | TRBV6-6 | CASSLGQGFTEAFF
TRBJ2-5 | TRBV18 | CASSDPSGGRETQYF
TRBJ2-7 | TRBV9 | CASSVALSSYEQYF
TRBJ1-2 | TRBV9 | CASSVGGRADYGYTF
TRBJ1-2 | TRBV28 | CASRPLGADYGYTF
TRBJ2-3 | TRBV6-1 | CASSEDGGGAVDTQYF
TRBJ2-2 | TRBV10-3 | CAISESQGETGELFF
TRBJ2-7 | TRBV6-1 | CASSVSRGYEQYF
TRBJ1-6 | TRBV7-8 | CASSRAGLPSSPLHF
TRBJ1-1 | TRBV18 | CASSGQANTEAFF
TRBJ1-1 | TRBV10-3 | CAITGEMSTEAFF
- | TRBV27 | CASSFQGAYEQYF
TRBJ2-1 | TRBV5-1 | CASSLVSGSSYNEQFF
TRBJ1-5 | TRBV5-4 | CASSPEGSNQPQHF
TRBJ2-7 | TRBV7-9 | CASRGQGGSYEQYF
TRBJ2-3 | TRBV7-2 | CASSSHSGGSPRTDTQYF
TRBJ1-2 | TRBV7-9 | CSSSLAGDGYTF
TRBJ1-1 | TRBV28 | CASSSGTGIPEAFF
TRBJ1-4 | TRBV10-3 | CAISDSGFSEKLFF
TRBJ2-1 | TRBV6-6 | CASSYEAYNEQFF
TRBJ2-3 | TRBV30 | CAWSVGGSTDTQYF